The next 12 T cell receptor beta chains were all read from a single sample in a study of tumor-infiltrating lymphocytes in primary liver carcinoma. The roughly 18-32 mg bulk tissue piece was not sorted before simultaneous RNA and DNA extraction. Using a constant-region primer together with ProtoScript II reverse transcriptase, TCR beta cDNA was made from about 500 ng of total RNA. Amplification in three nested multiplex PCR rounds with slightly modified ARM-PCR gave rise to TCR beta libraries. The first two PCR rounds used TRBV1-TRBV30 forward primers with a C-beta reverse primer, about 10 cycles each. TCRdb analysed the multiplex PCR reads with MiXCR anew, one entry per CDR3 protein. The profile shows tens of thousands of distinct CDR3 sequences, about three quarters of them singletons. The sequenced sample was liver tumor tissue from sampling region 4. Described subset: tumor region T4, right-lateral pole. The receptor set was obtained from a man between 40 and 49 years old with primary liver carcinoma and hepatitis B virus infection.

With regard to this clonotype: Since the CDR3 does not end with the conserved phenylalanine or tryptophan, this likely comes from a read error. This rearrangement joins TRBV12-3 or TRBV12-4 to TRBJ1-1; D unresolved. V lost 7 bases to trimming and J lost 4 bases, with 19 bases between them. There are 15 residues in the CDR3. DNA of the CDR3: TGTGCCAGCACTTCACGGGTGTCCCTCCGCACTGAAGCTTTCTCT. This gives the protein CASTSRVSLRTEAFS.

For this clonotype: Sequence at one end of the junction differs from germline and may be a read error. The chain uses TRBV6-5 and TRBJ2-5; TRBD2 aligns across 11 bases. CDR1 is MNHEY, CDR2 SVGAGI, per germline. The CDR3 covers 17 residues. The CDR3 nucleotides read TGTGCCAGCAGCGCGGACACTAGCGGGGGACTTCAAGAGAGCCAGTACTTC. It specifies CASSADTSGGLQESQYF.

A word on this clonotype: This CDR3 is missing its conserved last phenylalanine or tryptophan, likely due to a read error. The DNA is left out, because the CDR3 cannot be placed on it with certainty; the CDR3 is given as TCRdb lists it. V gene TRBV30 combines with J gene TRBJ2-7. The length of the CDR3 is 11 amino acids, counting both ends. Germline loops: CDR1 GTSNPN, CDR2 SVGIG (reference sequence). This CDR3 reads CAWSLHYEEYY.

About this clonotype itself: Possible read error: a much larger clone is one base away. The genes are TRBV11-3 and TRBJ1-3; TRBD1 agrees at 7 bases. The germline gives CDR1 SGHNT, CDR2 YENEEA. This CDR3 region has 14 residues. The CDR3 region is CVSSTGLPGNTIYF. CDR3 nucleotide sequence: TGTGTCAGCTCGACAGGGCTACCTGGAAACACCATATATTTT.

In nucleotides, the CDR3 is TGCAGCTTTGCCATGTCAGGCCCGAGGGGGCAGTTCTTC. The encoded protein is CSFAMSGPRGQFF. The chain links TRBV29-1 to TRBJ2-1; D possibly matches TRBD1 or TRBD2 (5 bases each). This CDR3 contains 13 residues. V was trimmed by 8 bases and J by 12 bases, leaving 23 bases between them. Germline CDR1 SQVTM, CDR2 ANQGSEA.

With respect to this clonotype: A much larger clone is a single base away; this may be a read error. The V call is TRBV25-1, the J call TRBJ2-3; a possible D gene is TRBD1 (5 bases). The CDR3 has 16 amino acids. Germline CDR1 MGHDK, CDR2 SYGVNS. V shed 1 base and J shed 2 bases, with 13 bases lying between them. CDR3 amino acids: CASSEFWGRDTDTQYF. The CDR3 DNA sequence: TGTGCCAGCAGTGAATTCTGGGGCAGGGACACAGATACGCAGTATTTT.

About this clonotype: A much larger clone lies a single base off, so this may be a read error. The CDR3 region has the DNA TGTGCCTGGAGATCCACAGGAACTGGGGCCAACGTCCTGACTTTC. Protein sequence: CAWRSTGTGANVLTF. The chain employs TRBV30 and TRBJ2-6, with a tentative D call TRBD1 (5 bases). Germline CDR1 reads GTSNPN; CDR2 reads SVGIG (reference sequence). Trimming stripped 3 bases from V and 2 bases from J, with 11 bases between. CDR3 length equals 15 residues.

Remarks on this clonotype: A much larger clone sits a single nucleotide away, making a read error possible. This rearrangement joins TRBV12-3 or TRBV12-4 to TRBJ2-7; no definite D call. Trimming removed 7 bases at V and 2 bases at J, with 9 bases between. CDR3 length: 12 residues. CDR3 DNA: TGTGCCAGCAATTTCCAGACCTACGAGCAGTACTTC. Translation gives CASNFQTYEQYF.

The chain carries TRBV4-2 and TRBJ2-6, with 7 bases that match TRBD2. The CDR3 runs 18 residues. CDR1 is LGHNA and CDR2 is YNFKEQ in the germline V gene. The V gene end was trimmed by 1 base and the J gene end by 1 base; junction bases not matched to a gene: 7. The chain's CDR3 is CASSQVGASGSGANVLTF. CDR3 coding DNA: TGTGCCAGCAGCCAAGTTGGGGCTAGCGGTTCTGGGGCCAACGTCCTGACTTTC.

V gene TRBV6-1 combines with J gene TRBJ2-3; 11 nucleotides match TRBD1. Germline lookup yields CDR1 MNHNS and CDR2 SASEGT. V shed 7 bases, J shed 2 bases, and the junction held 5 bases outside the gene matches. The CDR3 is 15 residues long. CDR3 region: CASTGTGGITDTQYF. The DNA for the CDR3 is TGTGCCAGCACCGGGACAGGGGGTATCACAGATACGCAGTATTTT.

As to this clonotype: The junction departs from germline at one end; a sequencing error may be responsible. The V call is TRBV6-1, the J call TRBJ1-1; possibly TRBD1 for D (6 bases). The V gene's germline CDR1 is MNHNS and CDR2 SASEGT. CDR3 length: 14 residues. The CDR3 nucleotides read TGTGCCAGTCGAAGACAGGACGCTGTGACTGAAGCGTTCTTT. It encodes CASRRQDAVTEAFF.

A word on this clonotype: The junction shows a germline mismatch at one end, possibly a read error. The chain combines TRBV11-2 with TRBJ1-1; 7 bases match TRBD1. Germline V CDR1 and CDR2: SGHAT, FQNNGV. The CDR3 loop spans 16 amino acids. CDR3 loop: CASSPSRGLVNAEAIF. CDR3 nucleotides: TGTGCCAGCAGCCCGTCCAGGGGGTTGGTGAACGCTGAAGCTATCTTT.